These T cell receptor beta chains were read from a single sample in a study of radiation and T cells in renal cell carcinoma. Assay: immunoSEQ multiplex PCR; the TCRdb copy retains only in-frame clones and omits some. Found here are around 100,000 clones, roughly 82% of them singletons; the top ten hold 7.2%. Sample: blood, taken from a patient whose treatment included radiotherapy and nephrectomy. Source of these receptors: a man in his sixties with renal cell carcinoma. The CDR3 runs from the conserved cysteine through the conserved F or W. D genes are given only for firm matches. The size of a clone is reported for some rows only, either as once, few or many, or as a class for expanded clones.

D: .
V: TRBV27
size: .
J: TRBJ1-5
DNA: TGTGCCAGCAGTCCCGTCTCGAATAGCAATCAGCCCCAGCATTTT
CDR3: CASSPVSNSNQPQHF

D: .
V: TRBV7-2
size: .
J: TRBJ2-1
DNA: TGTGCCAGCAGCTCGGACTACGGGAAATACAATGAGCAGTTCTTC
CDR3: CASSSDYGKYNEQFF

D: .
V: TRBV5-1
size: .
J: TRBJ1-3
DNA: TGCGCCAGCAGCTTGGCGGGGGACGAATGGGACACCATATATTTT
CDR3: CASSLAGDEWDTIYF

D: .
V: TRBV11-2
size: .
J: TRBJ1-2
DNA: TGTGCCAGCAGCTTAGTCCCAGGGGATGGGTATGGCTACACCTTC
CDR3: CASSLVPGDGYGYTF

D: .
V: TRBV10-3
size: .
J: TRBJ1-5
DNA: TGTGCCATCAGTGAGTCAGGTGAATCGAATCAGCCCCAGCATTTT
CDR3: CAISESGESNQPQHF

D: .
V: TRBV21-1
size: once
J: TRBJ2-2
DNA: TGTGCCAGCAGCAAACCCCGGACAGGGTTCCCTGTAGGGGAGCTGTTTTTT
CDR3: CASSKPRTGFPVGELFF

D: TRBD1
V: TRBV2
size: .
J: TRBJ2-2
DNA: TGTGCCAGCAGTGCCCTCAAGGGGGCAGTTGACACCGGGGAGCTGTTTTTT
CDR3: CASSALKGAVDTGELFF

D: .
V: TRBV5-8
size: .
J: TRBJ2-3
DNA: TGTGCCAGCAGCTTGGCCGGGAGTGGGGGCAGCACAGATACGCAGTATTTT
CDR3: CASSLAGSGGSTDTQYF

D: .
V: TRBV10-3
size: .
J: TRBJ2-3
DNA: TGTGCCATCAGTGATGGGACACTCACAGATACGCAGTATTTT
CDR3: CAISDGTLTDTQYF

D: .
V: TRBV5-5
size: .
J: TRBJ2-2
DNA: TGTGCCAGCAGCTTGGCCGGGAGGGGGCTCACCGGGGAGCTGTTTTTT
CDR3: CASSLAGRGLTGELFF

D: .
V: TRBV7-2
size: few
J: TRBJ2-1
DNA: TGTGCCAGCAGCCCCCATGGGGGCGATTCCAGTCTTGAGCAGTTCTTC
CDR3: CASSPHGGDSSLEQFF

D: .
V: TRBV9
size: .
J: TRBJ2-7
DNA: TGTGCCAGCAGCGTAGATTACGCCGGGACTCCCAGCGACGAGCAGTACTTC
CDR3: CASSVDYAGTPSDEQYF

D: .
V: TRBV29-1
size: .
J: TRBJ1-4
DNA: TGCAGCGTGATCGGGGTAAATGAAAAACTGTTTTTT
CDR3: CSVIGVNEKLFF

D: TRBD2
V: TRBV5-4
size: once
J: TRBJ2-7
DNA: TGTGCCAGCAGCTTTGGGGGTCGCGGGAGGGGATACGAGCAGTACTTC
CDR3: CASSFGGRGRGYEQYF

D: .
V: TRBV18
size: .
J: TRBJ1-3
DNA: TGTGCCAGCTCACTCAACTCACAGTCTCAAGGAAACACCATATATTTT
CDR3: CASSLNSQSQGNTIYF

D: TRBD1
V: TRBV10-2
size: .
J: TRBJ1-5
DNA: TGCGCCAGCCGATTCAGGGGGTCTGGACAGCCCCAGCATTTT
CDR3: CASRFRGSGQPQHF

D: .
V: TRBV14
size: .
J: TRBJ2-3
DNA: TGTGCCAGCAGCCTCTATCCGAAGAGCACAGATACGCAGTATTTT
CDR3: CASSLYPKSTDTQYF

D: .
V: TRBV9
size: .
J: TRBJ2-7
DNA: TGTGCCAGCAGCGTAGAAGGGTTCCAGCAGTACTTC
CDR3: CASSVEGFQQYF

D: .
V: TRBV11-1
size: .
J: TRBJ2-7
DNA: TGTGCCAGCAGCTTCATCGACGGCTCCTACGAGCAGTACTTC
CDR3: CASSFIDGSYEQYF

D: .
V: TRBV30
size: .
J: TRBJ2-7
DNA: TGTGCCTGCTTAAGCGGCTTCTCCTACGAGCAGTACTTC
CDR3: CACLSGFSYEQYF

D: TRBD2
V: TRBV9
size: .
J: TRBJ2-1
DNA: TGTGCCAGCAGCGCCCGACTAGCGGGGCTCTACAATGAGCAGTTCTTC
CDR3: CASSARLAGLYNEQFF

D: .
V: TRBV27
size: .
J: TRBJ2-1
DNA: TGTGCCAGCAGTCTTAGCGGTAGCTCCTACAATGAGCAGTTCTTC
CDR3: CASSLSGSSYNEQFF

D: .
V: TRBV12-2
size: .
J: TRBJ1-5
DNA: TGTGCAAGTCGCTTCCCTCATACACACCGGGACAGGTCAAATCAGCCCCAGCATTTT
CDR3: CASRFPHTHRDRSNQPQHF

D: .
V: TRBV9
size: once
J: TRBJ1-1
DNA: TGTGCCAGCAGCGTAGCCCCCGGGACGAACACTGAAGCTTTCTTT
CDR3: CASSVAPGTNTEAFF

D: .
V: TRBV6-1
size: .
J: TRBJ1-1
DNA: TGTGCCAGCAGTGAACGGGGGAACACTGAAGCTTTCTTT
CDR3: CASSERGNTEAFF

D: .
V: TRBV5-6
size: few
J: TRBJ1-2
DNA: TGTGCCAGCAGCTTGGCAGGGCAATCCTATGGCTACACCTTC
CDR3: CASSLAGQSYGYTF

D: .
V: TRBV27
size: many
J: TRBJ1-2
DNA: TGTGCCAGCTCTACAGCTAACTATGGCTACACCTTC
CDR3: CASSTANYGYTF

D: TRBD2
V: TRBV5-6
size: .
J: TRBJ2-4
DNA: TGTGCCAGCAGCTCCCGACTAGCGGGAGGGGTAGCCAAAAACATTCAGTACTTC
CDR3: CASSSRLAGGVAKNIQYF

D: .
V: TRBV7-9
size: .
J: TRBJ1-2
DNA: TGTGCCAGCAGCTTGGCGCATGGCTACACCTTC
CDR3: CASSLAHGYTF

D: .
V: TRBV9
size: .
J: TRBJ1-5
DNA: TGTGCCAGCGGTACAGGGTCAGACTATCAGCCCCAGCATTTT
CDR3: CASGTGSDYQPQHF

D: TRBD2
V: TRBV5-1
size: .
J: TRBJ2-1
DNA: TGCGCCAGCAGCTTGGAGCTAGCGGCCAACAATGAGCAGTTCTTC
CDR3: CASSLELAANNEQFF

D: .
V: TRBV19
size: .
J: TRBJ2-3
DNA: TGTGCCAGTAGTACCTGGAGGGGGGAGCAGAGAGATACGCAGTATTTT
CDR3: CASSTWRGEQRDTQYF

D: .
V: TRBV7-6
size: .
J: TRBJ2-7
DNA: TGTGCCAGCAGCTTACTATCTGGGAATGTCTACGAGCAGTACTTC
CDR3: CASSLLSGNVYEQYF

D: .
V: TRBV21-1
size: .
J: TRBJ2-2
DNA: TGTGCCAGCCCCCGAGTCCGGCAGGGGAGTCCCGGGGAGCTGTTTTTT
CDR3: CASPRVRQGSPGELFF

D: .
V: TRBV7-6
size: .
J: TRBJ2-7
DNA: TGTGCCAGCACCCTTGACGCGAGCTCCTACGAGCAGTACTTC
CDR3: CASTLDASSYEQYF

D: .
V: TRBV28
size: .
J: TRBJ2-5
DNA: TGTGCCAGCAGTCCGCTCCAAGAGACCCAGTACTTC
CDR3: CASSPLQETQYF

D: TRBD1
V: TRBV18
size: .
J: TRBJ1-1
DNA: TGTGCCAGCTCACCTCCTGGGACAGGGAGAGAAGCTTTCTTT
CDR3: CASSPPGTGREAFF

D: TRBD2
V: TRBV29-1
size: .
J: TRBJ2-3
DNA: TGCAGCTCTGGGGGGGATGGCCTCACAGATACGCAGTATTTT
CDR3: CSSGGDGLTDTQYF

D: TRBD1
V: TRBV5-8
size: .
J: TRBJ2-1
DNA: TGTGCCAGCAGCTTGGTCCTCGGGACAGGAATCCACAATGAGCAGTTCTTC
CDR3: CASSLVLGTGIHNEQFF

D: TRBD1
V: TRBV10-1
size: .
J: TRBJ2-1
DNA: TGCGCCAGCAGTGTGTACAGGGGATACTACAATGAGCAGTTCTTC
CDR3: CASSVYRGYYNEQFF

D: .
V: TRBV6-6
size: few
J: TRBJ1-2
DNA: TGTGCCAGCAGCCTGGACGGCTATGGCTACACCTTC
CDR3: CASSLDGYGYTF

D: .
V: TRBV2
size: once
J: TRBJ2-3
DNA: TGTGCCAGCAGTGAGCGGGGTTCGGGCACAGATACGCAGTATTTT
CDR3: CASSERGSGTDTQYF

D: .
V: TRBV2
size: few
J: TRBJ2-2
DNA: TGTGCCAGCAGTGACCTGGGGCCGGTCACCGGGGAGCTGTTTTTT
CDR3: CASSDLGPVTGELFF

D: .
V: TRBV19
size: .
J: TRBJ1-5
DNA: TGTGCCAGTAGTATAGGTGGGAATCAGCCCCAGCATTTT
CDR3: CASSIGGNQPQHF

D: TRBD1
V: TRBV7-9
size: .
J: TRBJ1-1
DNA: TGTGCCAGCAGCGGGATTAGGACAGGGTGGATGAACACTGAAGCTTTCTTT
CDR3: CASSGIRTGWMNTEAFF

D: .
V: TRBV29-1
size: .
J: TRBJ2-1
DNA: TGCAGCGACCCGCCCCCTTGGAGAGCCTACAATGAGCAGTTCTTC
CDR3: CSDPPPWRAYNEQFF

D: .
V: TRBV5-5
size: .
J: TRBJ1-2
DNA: TGTGCCAGCAGCCAAGACATCTATGGCTACACCTTC
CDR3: CASSQDIYGYTF

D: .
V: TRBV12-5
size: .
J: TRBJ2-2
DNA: TGTGCTAGTGTCTTCCAGGGGAACACCGGGGAGCTGTTTTTT
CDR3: CASVFQGNTGELFF